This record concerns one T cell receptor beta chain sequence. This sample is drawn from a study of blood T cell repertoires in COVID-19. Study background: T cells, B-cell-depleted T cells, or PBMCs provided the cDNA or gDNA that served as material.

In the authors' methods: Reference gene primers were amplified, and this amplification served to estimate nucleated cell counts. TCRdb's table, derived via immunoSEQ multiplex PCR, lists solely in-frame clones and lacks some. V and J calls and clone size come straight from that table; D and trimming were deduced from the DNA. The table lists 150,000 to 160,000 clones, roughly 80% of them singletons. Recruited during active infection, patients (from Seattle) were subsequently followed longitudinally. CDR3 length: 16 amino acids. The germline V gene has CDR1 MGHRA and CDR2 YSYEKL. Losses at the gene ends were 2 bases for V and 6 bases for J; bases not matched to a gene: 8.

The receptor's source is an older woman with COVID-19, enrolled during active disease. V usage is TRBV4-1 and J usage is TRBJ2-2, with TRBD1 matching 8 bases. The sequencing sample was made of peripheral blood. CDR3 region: CASSQNFGTGSGELFF. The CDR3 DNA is TGCGCCAGCAGCCAAAACTTCGGGACAGGCTCCGGGGAGCTGTTTTTT.